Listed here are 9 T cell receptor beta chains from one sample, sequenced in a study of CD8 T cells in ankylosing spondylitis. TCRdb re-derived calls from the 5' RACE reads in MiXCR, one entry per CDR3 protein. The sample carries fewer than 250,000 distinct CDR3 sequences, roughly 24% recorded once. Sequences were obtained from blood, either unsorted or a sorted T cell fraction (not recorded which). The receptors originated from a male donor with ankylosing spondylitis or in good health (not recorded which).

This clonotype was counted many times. CDR3 region: CASSLALATGELFF. The CDR3, as DNA: TGCGCCAGCAGCTTGGCCCTGGCGACCGGGGAGCTGTTTTTT. The gene calls are TRBV5-1 and TRBJ2-2; D gene unclear. Trimming removed 0 bases from V and 5 bases from J, with 8 bases in between. Germline assignment: CDR1 SGHRS and CDR2 YFSETQ. This CDR3 comprises 14 residues.

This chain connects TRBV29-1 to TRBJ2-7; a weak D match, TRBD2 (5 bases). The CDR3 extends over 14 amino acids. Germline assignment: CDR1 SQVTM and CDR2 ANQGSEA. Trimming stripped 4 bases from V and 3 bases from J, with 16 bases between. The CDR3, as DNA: TGCAGCGTTGTGGGTTGGGGAGAAGTCTACGAGCAGTACTTC. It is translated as CSVVGWGEVYEQYF.

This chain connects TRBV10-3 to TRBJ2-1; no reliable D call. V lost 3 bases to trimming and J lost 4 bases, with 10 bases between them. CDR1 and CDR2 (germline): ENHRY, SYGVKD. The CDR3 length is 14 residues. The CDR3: CAISDRPNYNEQFF. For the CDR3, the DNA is TGTGCCATCAGTGACAGGCCTAATTACAATGAGCAGTTCTTC.

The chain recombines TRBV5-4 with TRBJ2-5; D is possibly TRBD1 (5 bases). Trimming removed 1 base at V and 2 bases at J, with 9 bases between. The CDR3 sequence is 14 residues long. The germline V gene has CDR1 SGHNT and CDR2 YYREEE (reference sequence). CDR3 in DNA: TGTGCCAGCAGCTTGCAAAGGGGACAAGAGACCCAGTACTTC. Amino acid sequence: CASSLQRGQETQYF.

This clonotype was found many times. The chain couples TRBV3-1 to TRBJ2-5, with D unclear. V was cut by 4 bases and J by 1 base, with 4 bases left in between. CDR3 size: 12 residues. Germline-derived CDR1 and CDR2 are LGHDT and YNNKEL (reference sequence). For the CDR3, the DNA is TGTGCCAGCAGCCGAAGCCAAGAGACCCAGTACTTC. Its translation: CASSRSQETQYF.

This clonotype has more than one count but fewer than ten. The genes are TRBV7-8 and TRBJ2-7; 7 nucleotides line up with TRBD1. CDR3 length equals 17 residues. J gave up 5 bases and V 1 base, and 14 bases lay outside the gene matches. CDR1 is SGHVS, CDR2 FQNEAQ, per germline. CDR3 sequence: CASSLVIRDSGENEQYF. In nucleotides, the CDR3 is TGTGCCAGCAGCTTAGTAATCCGGGACAGTGGGGAAAACGAGCAGTACTTC.

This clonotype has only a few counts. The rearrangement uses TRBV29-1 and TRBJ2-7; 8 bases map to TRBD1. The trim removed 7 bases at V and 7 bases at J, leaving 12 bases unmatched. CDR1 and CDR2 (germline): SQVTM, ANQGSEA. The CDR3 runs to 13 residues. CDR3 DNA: TGCAGCGCAACCTGGGGCAGGGGGCAAGAGCAGTACTTC. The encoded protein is CSATWGRGQEQYF.

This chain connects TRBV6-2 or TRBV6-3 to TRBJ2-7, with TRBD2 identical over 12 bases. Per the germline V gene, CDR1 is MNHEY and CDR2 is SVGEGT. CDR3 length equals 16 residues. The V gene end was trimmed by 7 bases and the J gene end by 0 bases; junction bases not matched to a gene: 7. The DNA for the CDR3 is TGTGCCAGCAACAACCTAGCGGGAGGGCCCTCCTACGAGCAGTACTTC. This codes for CASNNLAGGPSYEQYF.

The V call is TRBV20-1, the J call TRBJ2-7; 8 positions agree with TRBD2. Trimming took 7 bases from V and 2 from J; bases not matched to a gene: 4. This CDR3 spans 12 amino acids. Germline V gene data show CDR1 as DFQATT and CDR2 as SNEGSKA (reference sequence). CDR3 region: CSVLAGTYEQYF. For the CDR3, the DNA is TGCAGTGTATTAGCGGGGACCTACGAGCAGTACTTC.